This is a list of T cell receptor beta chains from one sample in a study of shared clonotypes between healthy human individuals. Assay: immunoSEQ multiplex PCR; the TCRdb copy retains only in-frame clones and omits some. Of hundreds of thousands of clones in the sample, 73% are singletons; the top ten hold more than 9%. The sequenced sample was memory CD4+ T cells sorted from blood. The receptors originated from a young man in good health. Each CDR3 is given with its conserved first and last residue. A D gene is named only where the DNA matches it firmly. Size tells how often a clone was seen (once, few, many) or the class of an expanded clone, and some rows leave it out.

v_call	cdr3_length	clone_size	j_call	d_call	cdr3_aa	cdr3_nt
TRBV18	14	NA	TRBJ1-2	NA	CASSQRGDDYGYTF	TGTGCCAGCTCACAACGGGGGGATGACTATGGCTACACCTTC
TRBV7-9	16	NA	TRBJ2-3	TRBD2	CASRRLAADSTDTQYF	TGTGCCAGCAGGCGACTAGCGGCAGACAGCACAGATACGCAGTATTTT
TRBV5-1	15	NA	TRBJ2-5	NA	CASSLVPGSGETQYF	TGCGCCAGCAGCTTGGTCCCAGGGTCTGGAGAGACCCAGTACTTC
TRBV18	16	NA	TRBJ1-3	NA	CASSPSGFPGGNTIYF	TGTGCCAGCTCACCGTCCGGGTTCCCAGGAGGAAACACCATATATTTT
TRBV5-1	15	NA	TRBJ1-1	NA	CASSRGDRPNTEAFF	TGCGCCAGCAGCCGGGGGGATCGGCCTAACACTGAAGCTTTCTTT
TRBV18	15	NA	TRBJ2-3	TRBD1	CASSPRDRGTDTQYF	TGTGCCAGCTCACCGAGGGACAGGGGCACAGATACGCAGTATTTT
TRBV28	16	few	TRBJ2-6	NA	CASKTHLGSGANVLTF	TGTGCCAGCAAAACCCACTTAGGGAGTGGGGCCAACGTCCTGACTTTC
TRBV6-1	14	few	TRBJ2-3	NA	CASSLTTSTDTQYF	TGTGCCAGCAGCCTGACTACTAGCACAGATACGCAGTATTTT
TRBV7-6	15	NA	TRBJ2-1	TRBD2	CASRSTSGGYNEQFF	TGTGCCAGCAGGTCTACTAGCGGGGGCTACAATGAGCAGTTCTTC
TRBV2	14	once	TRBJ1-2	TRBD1	CASRGDSTNYGYTF	TGTGCCAGCAGGGGGGACAGCACCAACTATGGCTACACCTTC
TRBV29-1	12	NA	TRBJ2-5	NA	CSVVGDGETQYF	TGCAGCGTTGTAGGAGACGGAGAGACCCAGTACTTC
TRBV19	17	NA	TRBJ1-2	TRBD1	CASSIAGQSLRGYGYTF	TGTGCCAGTAGTATCGCGGGACAGTCACTCCGCGGCTATGGCTACACCTTC
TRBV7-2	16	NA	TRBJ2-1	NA	CASSPGVRAAYNEQFF	TGTGCCAGCAGCCCTGGGGTGCGGGCAGCGTACAATGAGCAGTTCTTC
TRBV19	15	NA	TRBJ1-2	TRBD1	CASSKRTGGWYGYTF	TGTGCCAGTAGTAAAAGAACAGGGGGCTGGTATGGCTACACCTTC
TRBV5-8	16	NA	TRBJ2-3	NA	CASSLRAGASTDTQYF	TGTGCCAGCAGCCTTCGGGCGGGGGCTAGCACAGATACGCAGTATTTT
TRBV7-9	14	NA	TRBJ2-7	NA	CASSRNDRPYEQYF	TGTGCCAGCAGCCGTAACGACAGACCCTACGAGCAGTACTTC
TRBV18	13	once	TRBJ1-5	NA	CASSPRVDQPQHF	TGTGCCAGCTCACCGAGGGTGGATCAGCCCCAGCATTTT
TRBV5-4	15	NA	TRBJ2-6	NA	CASSLDGSGANVLTF	TGTGCCAGCAGCTTGGACGGCTCTGGGGCCAACGTCCTGACTTTC
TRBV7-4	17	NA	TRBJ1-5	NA	CASSFSNRSISNQPQHF	TGTGCCAGCAGCTTTTCGAACAGGAGCATTAGCAATCAGCCCCAGCATTTT
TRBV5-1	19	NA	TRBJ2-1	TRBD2	CASSLVGLAGMDSYNEQFF	TGCGCCAGCAGCTTGGTCGGGCTAGCGGGTATGGACTCCTACAATGAGCAGTTCTTC
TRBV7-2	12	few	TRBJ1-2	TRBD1	CASSKQGYGYTF	TGTGCCAGCAGCAAACAGGGGTATGGCTACACCTTC
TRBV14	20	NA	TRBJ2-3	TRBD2	CASSPGLRTSGRAITDTQYF	TGTGCCAGCAGTCCGGGACTTCGGACTAGCGGGAGGGCAATCACAGATACGCAGTATTTT
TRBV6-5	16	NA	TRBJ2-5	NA	CASSYSFPSRVETQYF	TGTGCCAGCAGTTACTCCTTCCCCTCGAGGGTAGAGACCCAGTACTTC